This passage covers 7 T cell receptor beta chains from one sample sequenced in a study of OX40 agonist ivuxolimab in advanced cancers. TCRdb's table, derived via immunoSEQ multiplex PCR, lists solely in-frame clones and lacks some. The data hold about 50,000 clones, with 85% to 90% observed a single time. The starting material was CD4+ or CD8+ T cells sorted from blood, obtained in a trial of the OX40 agonist ivuxolimab. The origin of the receptors is an adult with an advanced solid tumor such as melanoma, head and neck, liver or kidney cancer.

This clone was seen a few times. The sample carries other DNA sequences with the same CDR3. The chain has TRBV29-1 and TRBJ1-4; TRBD1 aligns across 9 bases. The CDR3 is made up of 15 amino acids. CDR1 is SQVTM, CDR2 ANQGSEA, per germline. J lost 8 bases, V lost 4 bases, and 11 bases had no gene match. The CDR3 DNA sequence: TGCAGCGTTGCTTCAGGAGGGACAGGGTGGGAAAAACTGTTTTTT. Translation: CSVASGGTGWEKLFF.

The rearrangement uses TRBV4-1 and TRBJ1-2; TRBD1 matches at 8 bases. Germline V gene sequence: CDR1 MGHRA, CDR2 YSYEKL. The CDR3 contains 15 residues. V dropped 4 bases and J dropped 8; count of bases not matched to a gene: 12. CDR3 sequence: CASSPRQGKGNGYTF. In DNA, the CDR3 is TGCGCCAGCAGCCCGAGACAGGGGAAGGGGAACGGCTACACCTTC.

The rearrangement joins TRBV7-2 to TRBJ2-1, with TRBD2 identical over 8 bases. V shed 0 bases and J 6 bases; nucleotides not matched to a gene: 4. This CDR3 comprises 15 residues. CDR1 SGHTA and CDR2 FQGNSA come from the germline V gene. The CDR3 bases are TGTGCCAGCAGCTTAGCGGGACTAGTTTCCAATGAGCAGTTCTTC. It is translated as CASSLAGLVSNEQFF.

A few counts support this clone. In DNA, the CDR3 is TGTGCCAGCAGTTTACAGGCGATTATTAACACCGGGGAGCTGTTTTTT. Translating it yields CASSLQAIINTGELFF. This rearrangement joins TRBV27 to TRBJ2-2; the D is unclear. V was pared by 2 bases and J by 2 bases, with 12 bases between. Germline CDR1 reads MNHEY; CDR2 reads SMNVEV (reference sequence). This CDR3 comprises 16 residues.

V is TRBV29-1 and J is TRBJ2-3; D is undetermined. Germline V gene sequence: CDR1 SQVTM, CDR2 ANQGSEA. The V end lost 4 bases, the J end lost 0 bases, and 8 bases lay between the germline ends. The CDR3 contains 13 residues. In DNA form, the CDR3 reads TGCAGCGTTGCTCCTGCGAGCACAGATACGCAGTATTTT. Its translation: CSVAPASTDTQYF.

This clone was detected only once. The chain links TRBV4-2 to TRBJ1-2; the D is unclear. V lost 4 bases, J lost 1 base, and 7 bases lay in between. The CDR3 length is 13 residues. CDR1 and CDR2 (germline): LGHNA, YNFKEQ. For the CDR3, the DNA is TGTGCCAGCAGCCCGGACCGTAACTATGGCTACACCTTC. Translation gives CASSPDRNYGYTF.

The chain is built from TRBV7-3 and TRBJ2-3; 10 bases fit TRBD2. Germline CDR1 is SGHTA and CDR2 is FQGTGA. The CDR3 contains 15 residues. Unmatched junction bases numbered 4, after V lost 6 bases and J lost 1 base. The CDR3 DNA reads as TGTGCCAGCAGACGGACTAGCGGACGCACAGATACGCAGTATTTT. Its protein is CASRRTSGRTDTQYF.